Each of the 26 T cell receptor beta chains below was sequenced from the same sample in a study of response to subunit inactivated influenza vaccine. From the RT-PCR reads, TCRdb called clonotypes with MiXCR, one entry per CDR3 protein. The repertoire consists of under 950,000 distinct CDR3 sequences, with around 20% occurring once and the leading ten covering 10%. The sequences come from PBMCs from blood, collected 4 to 6 days after vaccination. These TCRs come from a man in his fifties or sixties who received an inactivated influenza vaccine.

The chain uses TRBV2 and TRBJ2-7; 8 bases line up with TRBD1. Germline values: CDR1 SNHLY, CDR2 FYNNEI. The CDR3 sequence is 15 residues long. The ends lost 5 bases at V and 4 bases at J; junction bases unmatched: 10. The CDR3: CASSSGQGPNYEQYF. Here the CDR3 DNA reads TGTGCCAGCAGTTCAGGACAGGGCCCAAATTACGAGCAGTACTTC.

This clonotype turned up a few times. The rearrangement joins TRBV4-3 to TRBJ2-7; TRBD2 matches 7 bases. Losses at the gene ends were 0 bases for V and 6 bases for J; bases not matched to a gene: 8. This CDR3 contains 15 residues. CDR1 is LGHNA and CDR2 is YSLEER in the germline V gene. CDR3 sequence reads: CASSQEILTGGEQYF. DNA for the CDR3: TGCGCCAGCAGCCAAGAGATTTTGACGGGGGGCGAGCAGTACTTC.

J is TRBJ2-7 and V is TRBV20-1; D perhaps matches TRBD1 (6 bases). The V gene lost 5 bases and the J gene lost 2 bases, with 10 bases spanning the gap. The V gene's germline CDR1 is DFQATT and CDR2 SNEGSKA (reference sequence). The CDR3 loop spans 12 amino acids. This CDR3 reads CSAGRGPYEQYF. Written as DNA, the CDR3 is TGCAGTGCTGGCAGGGGACCCTACGAGCAGTACTTC.

The genes are TRBV6-1 and TRBJ1-1; TRBD1 might be the D (6 bases). Germline values: CDR1 MNHNS, CDR2 SASEGT. The CDR3 is made up of 14 amino acids. Between the trimmed V and J ends, which lost 8 bases and 4 bases, there was a span of 17 bases. The CDR3 bases are TGTGCCAGCTCGTCGCCCGGGGGGCTCACTGAAGCTTTCTTT. Its translation: CASSSPGGLTEAFF.

The chain is built from TRBV29-1 and TRBJ2-5; TRBD2 agrees at 8 bases. Trimming at V came to 5 bases and at J to 5 bases, leaving 10 bases not matched to a gene. Germline CDR1 reads SQVTM; CDR2 reads ANQGSEA. This CDR3 spans 14 amino acids. CDR3 nucleotides: TGCAGCGTTCTCCCTAGCGGGCTGGGGGAGACCCAGTACTTC. Translated: CSVLPSGLGETQYF. The variable domain in full, completed from reference TRBV29-1 and TRBJ2-5, reads SAVISQKPSRDICQRGTSLTIQCQVDSQVTMMFWYRQQPGQSLTLIATANQGSEATYESGFVIDKFPISRPNLTFSTLTVSNMSPEDSSIYLCSVLPSGLGETQYFGPGTRLLVL.

This chain uses TRBV3-1 with TRBJ2-2; 8 nucleotides align to TRBD2. J was trimmed by 1 base and V by 3 bases; bases with no gene match: 7. Germline CDR1 and CDR2: LGHDT and YNNKEL (reference sequence). This CDR3 is 17 amino acids long. Here the CDR3 reads CASSHVREAQNTGELFF. In nucleotides, the CDR3 is TGTGCCAGCAGCCATGTGCGGGAGGCCCAGAACACCGGGGAGCTGTTTTTT.

In this sample, this clonotype turned up many times. This chain uses TRBV12-3 or TRBV12-4 with TRBJ2-5; D could derive from TRBD1 or TRBD2 (5 bases each). V lost 3 bases and J 3 bases, leaving 11 bases between the germline ends. There are 14 residues in the CDR3. This CDR3 is CASSLGVGEETQYF. CDR3 sequence (DNA): TGTGCCAGCAGTTTGGGGGTTGGGGAAGAGACCCAGTACTTC.

This clonotype was counted a few times. The chain joins TRBV6-5 to TRBJ2-1; TRBD1 aligns across 7 bases. Germline values: CDR1 MNHEY, CDR2 SVGAGI. This CDR3 region has 16 residues. V was pared by 2 bases and J by 1 base, with 5 bases of the junction left unmatched. CDR3: CASSYNPGQSYNEQFF. The CDR3 DNA sequence: TGTGCCAGCAGTTACAACCCGGGACAGTCCTACAATGAGCAGTTCTTC.

This clonotype was detected only a few times. The V call is TRBV10-2, the J call TRBJ2-3; 12 nucleotides match TRBD2. Germline lookup yields CDR1 WSHSY and CDR2 SAAADI. The CDR3 sequence is 16 residues long. The trim removed 4 bases at V and 5 bases at J, leaving 7 bases unmatched. The CDR3 here is CASSVGSSGGVDTQYF. CDR3 DNA: TGCGCCAGCAGTGTCGGGTCTAGCGGGGGGGTAGATACGCAGTATTTT.

This rearrangement joins TRBV28 to TRBJ2-5; D remains unclear. There are 12 residues in the CDR3. V lost 5 bases and J lost 5, with 9 bases in between. Per germline, CDR1 MDHEN and CDR2 SYDVKM. CDR3 bases: TGTGCCAGCAGTGAGCGCCGGGAGACCCAGTACTTC. Translated: CASSERRETQYF.

The chain employs TRBV15 and TRBJ2-1; maybe TRBD2 (5 bases). Germline V gives CDR1 LNHNV, CDR2 YYDKDF (reference sequence). V shed 3 bases and J shed 14 bases, with 17 bases lying between them. The CDR3 totals 13 residues. DNA for the CDR3: TGTGCCACCAGCAGGGATCCTACAATGAGGGAGTTCTTC. Residues: CATSRDPTMREFF.

The V gene is TRBV15, the J gene TRBJ2-2, with TRBD2 matching over 7 bases. From germline, CDR1 is LNHNV and CDR2 YYDKDF (reference sequence). V was pared by 0 bases and J by 1 base, with 2 bases of the junction left unmatched. The CDR3 has 16 residues. CDR3 protein: CATSRDRGGNTGELFF. The DNA of the CDR3 is TGTGCCACCAGCAGAGATCGCGGGGGGAACACCGGGGAGCTGTTTTTT.

The chain joins TRBV5-1 to TRBJ2-1; possible D gene TRBD1, 6 bases. The germline V and J ends were trimmed by 3 bases and 10 bases, with 17 bases remaining between them. Germline V gene data show CDR1 as SGHRS and CDR2 as YFSETQ. CDR3 length: 14 residues. The CDR3 loop reads CASSSTGTLDEQFF. CDR3 bases: TGCGCCAGCAGCTCAACCGGGACATTGGACGAGCAGTTCTTC.

The chain links TRBV10-3 to TRBJ2-3, with D possibly being TRBD2 (7 bases). Germline V gene lookup returns CDR1 ENHRY and CDR2 SYGVKD. The CDR3 is 14 amino acids. V lost 8 bases and J lost 3, with 15 bases in between. CDR3 coding DNA: TGTGCCATCGGGAGGGGGGGCTTGACAGATACGCAGTATTTT. It specifies CAIGRGGLTDTQYF.

The chain combines TRBV7-3 with TRBJ2-3, with 9 bases matching TRBD1. This CDR3 comprises 15 residues. The germline gives CDR1 SGHTA, CDR2 FQGTGA. The J segment lost 2 bases and the V segment lost 5 bases, leaving 5 bases of the junction unmatched. The CDR3 region has the DNA TGTGCCAGCAGCAGGACAGGGGTAAACACAGATACGCAGTATTTT. This translates into CASSRTGVNTDTQYF.

This clonotype appeared a few times. V is TRBV20-1 and J is TRBJ2-2; TRBD1 matches 7 bases. The CDR3 sequence is 16 residues long. V shed 6 bases, J shed 5 bases, and the junction held 15 bases outside the gene matches. Germline-derived CDR1 and CDR2 are DFQATT and SNEGSKA (reference sequence). This CDR3 reads CSAGNLRGRETGELFF. DNA for the CDR3: TGCAGTGCGGGAAACCTAAGGGGGCGCGAAACCGGGGAGCTGTTTTTT.

The chain couples TRBV5-1 to TRBJ2-1, with 10 bases lining up with TRBD2. The length of the CDR3 is 17 residues. Germline CDR1 SGHRS, CDR2 YFSETQ. Trimming at V came to 3 bases and at J to 3 bases, leaving 9 bases not matched to a gene. The CDR3 reads CASSSNPLAGVYNEQFF. CDR3 sequence (DNA): TGCGCCAGCAGCTCGAACCCTCTAGCGGGAGTCTACAATGAGCAGTTCTTC.

This clonotype was seen only a few times. The rearrangement joins TRBV7-2 to TRBJ2-7; D is undetermined. CDR1 and CDR2 (germline): SGHTA, FQGNSA. Trimming took 1 base from V and 0 from J, leaving 10 bases between them. The CDR3 has 15 amino acids. The CDR3 reads CASSLVGPSSYEQYF. The CDR3 DNA is TGTGCCAGCAGCTTAGTCGGGCCGAGCTCCTACGAGCAGTACTTC.

The sample holds a few counts of this clonotype. The chain combines TRBV19 with TRBJ2-1, with 9 nucleotides matching TRBD1. This CDR3 comprises 16 residues. The germline V gene encodes CDR1 LNHDA and CDR2 SQIVND (reference sequence). V dropped 6 bases and J dropped 6; count of bases not matched to a gene: 12. Here the CDR3 reads CASRDGGTGLFNEQFF. The DNA of the CDR3 is TGTGCCAGTAGAGATGGGGGGACAGGGTTGTTCAATGAGCAGTTCTTC.

This clonotype occurred many times. The gene calls are TRBV4-3 and TRBJ1-4; no clear D. CDR3 size: 14 residues. Germline values: CDR1 LGHNA, CDR2 YSLEER. Trimming stripped 1 base from V and 4 bases from J, with 7 bases between. The CDR3 is CASSQGHRNEKLFF. DNA of the CDR3: TGCGCCAGCAGCCAAGGACACCGTAATGAAAAACTGTTTTTT.

This clonotype was seen a few times. The chain carries TRBV10-1 and TRBJ2-1, with 8 bases identical to TRBD2. Germline CDR1 is WNHNN and CDR2 is SYGVQD (reference sequence). The ends lost 2 bases at V and 2 bases at J; junction bases unmatched: 2. This CDR3 region has 15 residues. Written as DNA, the CDR3 is TGCGCCAGCAGTGAGGGACTAGCCCCCTACAATGAGCAGTTCTTC. It encodes CASSEGLAPYNEQFF.

In this sample, this clonotype turned up a few times. The rearrangement links TRBV20-1 to TRBJ2-3; 8 nucleotides align to TRBD2. CDR3 length equals 14 residues. CDR1 is DFQATT, CDR2 SNEGSKA, per germline (reference sequence). With 3 bases clipped from V and 1 base from J, the junction kept 3 bases outside the gene matches. The CDR3 sequence is CSASLRGGTDTQYF. CDR3 coding DNA: TGCAGTGCTAGTTTGCGGGGGGGCACAGATACGCAGTATTTT.

This clonotype was picked up many times. The gene calls are TRBV5-5 and TRBJ2-2; no firm D call. The CDR3 totals 14 residues. With 1 base removed from V and 4 bases from J, the gap between germline ends came to 8 bases. Germline V gene data show CDR1 as SGHKS and CDR2 as YYEKEE (reference sequence). The CDR3 nucleotides read TGTGCCAGCAGCTTGAGGGCAAGCACCGGGGAGCTGTTTTTT. Translated, it gives CASSLRASTGELFF.

The chain carries TRBV2 and TRBJ2-5; weak D call: TRBD1 (6 bases). The V gene's germline CDR1 is SNHLY and CDR2 FYNNEI. Trimming took 2 bases from V and 3 from J, leaving 22 bases between them. This CDR3 has 18 residues. Here the CDR3 DNA reads TGTGCCAGCAGTGAATTGGGGTTTACAGGGAGAGAAGAAGAGACCCAGTACTTC. Protein: CASSELGFTGREEETQYF.

This clonotype was counted between two and nine times. The chain joins TRBV27 to TRBJ1-6; a possible D gene is TRBD1 (5 bases). V lost 11 bases to trimming and J lost 3 bases, with 14 bases between them. The CDR3 runs 14 residues. Germline V CDR1 and CDR2: MNHEY, SMNVEV (reference sequence). The CDR3 DNA follows: TGTGCCGGGAGGTGGGGCAACTATAATTCACCCCTCCACTTT. Its protein is CAGRWGNYNSPLHF.

The chain employs TRBV5-4 and TRBJ2-3; 8 bases agree with TRBD2. Trimming took 10 bases from V and 2 from J; bases not matched to a gene: 9. Per the germline V gene, CDR1 is SGHNT and CDR2 is YYREEE (reference sequence). CDR3 length: 14 amino acids. The CDR3 reads CAHGAGGTTDTQYF. For the CDR3, the DNA is TGTGCCCACGGGGCGGGGGGTACCACAGATACGCAGTATTTT.